This passage covers 15 T cell receptor beta chains from one sample sequenced in a study of shared clonotypes between healthy human individuals. This table comes from immunoSEQ multiplex PCR, and its TCRdb copy is limited to in-frame clones, with some not included. This sample has 2 million to 2.5 million clones, with 90% to 96% found just once. Sequenced sample: naive CD4+ T cells sorted from blood. Indicated subset: CD45RA+ positively selected. The source of these receptors is a man younger than 35 in good health.

This chain uses TRBV10-2 with TRBJ2-3; D call uncertain. Trimming stripped 3 bases from V and 2 bases from J, with 3 bases between. The CDR3 runs to 12 residues. From germline, CDR1 is WSHSY and CDR2 SAAADI. The CDR3 region is CASSENTDTQYF. The CDR3 coding sequence is TGCGCCAGCAGTGAAAACACAGATACGCAGTATTTT.

The chain uses TRBV30 and TRBJ1-2, with D possibly being TRBD1 (6 bases). CDR3 length: 15 amino acids. The germline CDR1 and CDR2 sequences are GTSNPN and SVGIG (reference sequence). Trimming shortened V by 1 base and J by 4 bases, and 16 bases separated the two germline ends. CDR3 loop: CAWSGNRDWSYGYTF. DNA of the CDR3: TGTGCCTGGAGTGGAAACAGGGACTGGAGCTATGGCTACACCTTC.

The V and J genes are TRBV19 and TRBJ1-6, with D maybe TRBD1 (6 bases). The CDR3 totals 13 residues. Per the germline V gene, CDR1 is LNHDA and CDR2 is SQIVND (reference sequence). Trimming removed 5 bases at V and 11 bases at J, with 13 bases between. The CDR3 reads CASSAGEGPPLHF. In DNA, the CDR3 is TGTGCCAGTAGTGCAGGGGAGGGTCCACCCCTCCACTTT.

Details on this clone: Other nucleotide sequences from this sample produce the same CDR3. V is TRBV7-2 and J is TRBJ2-5; D may be TRBD2 (8 bases). The CDR3 runs to 14 residues. The germline V gene encodes CDR1 SGHTA and CDR2 FQGNSA. V lost 4 bases and J lost 5, with 14 bases in between. This CDR3 reads CASSSLAGQETQYF. For the CDR3, the DNA is TGTGCCAGCAGCTCGTTAGCGGGACAGGAGACCCAGTACTTC.

This clone has just one count. The chain uses TRBV2 and TRBJ1-5; D uncertain. This CDR3 is built from 14 residues. The V and J ends lost 5 bases and 2 bases respectively, with 10 bases between them. Germline assignment: CDR1 SNHLY and CDR2 FYNNEI. As DNA, the CDR3 is TGTGCCAGCAGTAGTGGGCCCGGCAATCAGCCCCAGCATTTT. Its translation is CASSSGPGNQPQHF.

This chain connects TRBV10-3 to TRBJ1-5, with 8 bases aligning to TRBD1. The CDR3 is 14 residues long. Germline-derived CDR1 and CDR2 are ENHRY and SYGVKD. Losses at the gene ends were 5 bases for V and 4 bases for J; bases not matched to a gene: 4. DNA of the CDR3: TGTGCCATCAGTCCCGGACAGGGTAATCAGCCCCAGCATTTT. Translated, it gives CAISPGQGNQPQHF.

This clone was counted between two and nine times. The chain employs TRBV2 and TRBJ1-5; perhaps TRBD1 as D (6 bases). V dropped 10 bases and J dropped 5 bases, with 15 bases sitting between them. The CDR3 consists of 13 residues. The germline gives CDR1 SNHLY, CDR2 FYNNEI. The CDR3, as DNA: TGTGCCACTCCGGACAGTCTTGATCAGCCCCAGCATTTT. It translates to CATPDSLDQPQHF.

The V call is TRBV29-1, the J call TRBJ2-1; D is unclear. Trimming pared 3 bases from V and 6 bases from J, leaving 12 bases between. CDR1 is SQVTM, CDR2 ANQGSEA, per germline. The CDR3 has 13 residues. The CDR3 DNA follows: TGCAGCGTTGATTGGCTTTGGGGCAATGAGCAGTTCTTC. It is translated as CSVDWLWGNEQFF.

The V and J genes are TRBV5-8 and TRBJ1-6; D perhaps matches TRBD1 (6 bases). Per germline, CDR1 SGHTS and CDR2 YDEGEE. V was pared by 0 bases and J by 9 bases, with 13 bases between. CDR3 length equals 15 residues. DNA of the CDR3: TGTGCCAGCAGCTTGGATCCAGGGGTCATTTCACCCCTCCACTTT. It codes for CASSLDPGVISPLHF.

The chain's CDR3 is CASRVTLISGNTIYF. The CDR3 DNA is TGTGCCAGCAGGGTGACTCTTATCTCTGGAAACACCATATATTTT. The chain recombines TRBV28 with TRBJ1-3; D is uncertain. Trimming left V 6 bases short and J 0 bases short, with 12 bases between. Germline V gene lookup returns CDR1 MDHEN and CDR2 SYDVKM. This CDR3 has 15 residues.

The chain employs TRBV21-1 and TRBJ2-3; the D call TRBD1 from the table was never checked on the DNA. TRBV21-1 is termed a pseudogene. The CDR3 is made up of 19 amino acids. The CDR3 spells CASSKKEATGPPSTDTQYF. The DNA for the CDR3 is TGTGCCAGCAGCAAAAAGGAAGCCACAGGGCCCCCTAGCACAGATACGCAGTATTTT.

The rearrangement uses TRBV15 and TRBJ2-4, with 9 bases matching TRBD1. Per the germline V gene, CDR1 is LNHNV and CDR2 is YYDKDF (reference sequence). The length of the CDR3 is 12 residues. J was trimmed by 8 bases and V by 9 bases; bases with no gene match: 5. The CDR3 sequence is CATGQGYDIQYF. The DNA for the CDR3 is TGTGCCACAGGACAGGGGTATGACATTCAGTACTTC. Full variable domain (remainder filled in from reference TRBV15 and TRBJ2-4): DAMVIQNPRYQVTQFGKPVTLSCSQTLNHNVMYWYQQKSSQAPKLLFHYYDKDFNNEADTPDNFQSRRPNTSFCFLDIRSPGLGDTAMYLCATGQGYDIQYFGAGTRLSVL.

The chain carries TRBV5-1 and TRBJ2-5; D call uncertain. Trimming took 5 bases from V and 0 from J, leaving 8 bases between them. The CDR3 runs 13 residues. CDR1 and CDR2 from the germline V gene are SGHRS and YFSETQ. The CDR3 reads CASSGQDQETQYF. CDR3 bases: TGCGCCAGCAGTGGCCAGGACCAAGAGACCCAGTACTTC. The complete variable domain, with remaining parts taken from reference TRBV5-1 and TRBJ2-5, reads KAGVTQTPRYLIKTRGQQVTLSCSPISGHRSVSWYQQTPGQGLQFLFEYFSETQRNKGNFPGRFSGRQFSNSRSEMNVSTLELGDSALYLCASSGQDQETQYFGPGTRLLVL.

V gene TRBV13 combines with J gene TRBJ2-5; D possibly corresponds to TRBD1 (5 bases). CDR1 is PRHDT and CDR2 is FYEKMQ in the germline V gene (reference sequence). Trimming cost V 5 bases and J 5 bases, with 15 bases left between them. The CDR3 covers 14 residues. CDR3 sequence reads: CASSPSQGAETQYF. Here the CDR3 DNA reads TGTGCCAGCAGCCCTAGTCAAGGGGCCGAGACCCAGTACTTC. Full variable domain (missing parts from reference TRBV13 and TRBJ2-5): AAGVIQSPRHLIKEKRETATLKCYPIPRHDTVYWYQQGPGQDPQFLISFYEKMQSDKGSIPDRFSAQQFSDYHSELNMSSLELGDSALYFCASSPSQGAETQYFGPGTRLLVL.

The J gene is TRBJ1-1, the V gene TRBV19, with D possibly matching TRBD1 (5 bases). The CDR3 is 14 residues long. The ends were cut back, 3 bases at V and 1 base at J, with 9 bases in the middle. In germline, CDR1 is LNHDA, CDR2 SQIVND (reference sequence). The CDR3 protein is CASSIGGGNTEAFF. The CDR3 bases are TGTGCCAGTAGTATCGGGGGTGGGAACACTGAAGCTTTCTTT.